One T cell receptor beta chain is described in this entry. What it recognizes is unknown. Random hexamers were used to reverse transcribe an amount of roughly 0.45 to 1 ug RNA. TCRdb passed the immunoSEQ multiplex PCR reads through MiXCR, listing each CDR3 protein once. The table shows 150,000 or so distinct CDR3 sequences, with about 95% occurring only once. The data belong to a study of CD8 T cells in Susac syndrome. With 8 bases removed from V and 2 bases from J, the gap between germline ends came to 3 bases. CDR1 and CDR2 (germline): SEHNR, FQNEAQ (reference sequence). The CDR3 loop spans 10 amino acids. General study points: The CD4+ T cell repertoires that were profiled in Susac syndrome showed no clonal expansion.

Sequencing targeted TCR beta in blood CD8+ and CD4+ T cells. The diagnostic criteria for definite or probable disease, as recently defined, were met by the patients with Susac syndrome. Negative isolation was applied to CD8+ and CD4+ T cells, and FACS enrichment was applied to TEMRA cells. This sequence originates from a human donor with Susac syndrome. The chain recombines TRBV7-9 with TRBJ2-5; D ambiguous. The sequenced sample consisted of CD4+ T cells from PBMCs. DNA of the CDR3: TGTGCCAGCCAACAAGAGACCCAGTACTTC. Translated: CASQQETQYF.